This TCR beta chain was identified in a study of cytomegalovirus exposure and HLA in healthy donors. The PCR had 60 Vbeta and 13 Jbeta primers. Clones were read by immunoSEQ multiplex PCR, and TCRdb kept only the in-frame ones, dropping some. The repertoire holds roughly 150,000 clones, just over 70% seen once, with around 4.6% in the top ten. This sequence was found in a man between 18 and 29 years old in good health and CMV-seropositive. Sequenced input: PBMCs.

The CDR3 sequence: CASSHSATNEKLFF. The CDR3 bases are TGTGCCAGCAGCCACAGTGCAACTAATGAAAAACTGTTTTTT. The chain combines TRBV5-8 with TRBJ1-4; D uncertain. The CDR3 runs 14 residues. Per germline, CDR1 SGHTS and CDR2 YDEGEE. V was clipped by 4 bases and J by 0 bases, with 7 bases between them.